These T cell receptor beta chains were read from a single sample in a study of T cell responses to AZD1222 COVID-19 vaccine. This table comes from immunoSEQ multiplex PCR, and its TCRdb copy is limited to in-frame clones, with some not included. The sample lists about 130,000 clones, approximately 91% occurring once. Sequenced here: peripheral blood, sampled 28 days after the second AZD1222 dose. These receptors came from an adult who received the AZD1222 COVID-19 vaccine. Both conserved end residues are part of each CDR3. A D gene is named only where the DNA matches it firmly. Some rows mark clone size as missing; the rest say once, few, many or name a class of expanded clone.

J	size	D	V	DNA	CDR3
TRBJ1-6	-	-	TRBV28	TGTGCCAGCAGTTTCCCGCAACAGGGTTCACCCCTCCACTTT	CASSFPQQGSPLHF
TRBJ1-5	-	-	TRBV2	TGTGCCAGCAGTGTCCGGTATAGCAATCAGCCCCAGCATTTT	CASSVRYSNQPQHF
TRBJ1-2	-	TRBD1	TRBV6-9	TGTGCCAGCAGTTATTCTTCGGACAGGGCACAAAGGTACACCTTC	CASSYSSDRAQRYTF
TRBJ1-5	-	-	TRBV28	TGTGCCAGCACCTTCACCGGCGGGGGAAATCAGCCCCAGCATTTT	CASTFTGGGNQPQHF
TRBJ1-4	-	TRBD1	TRBV5-1	TGCGCCAGCAGCTTGCAGCAGGGGGCGCGAGAAAAACTGTTTTTT	CASSLQQGAREKLFF
TRBJ1-1	-	TRBD1	TRBV12-3/TRBV12-4	TGTGCCAGCAGTTTTCAGGGGGGCACTGAAGCTTTCTTT	CASSFQGGTEAFF
TRBJ1-1	-	TRBD1	TRBV2	TGTGCCAGCAGAAAAGACAGGGCCACTGAAGCTTTCTTT	CASRKDRATEAFF
TRBJ2-7	-	-	TRBV6-1	TGTGCCGGCAGTGATTGGGGGGACCACTCCTACGAGCAGTACTTC	CAGSDWGDHSYEQYF
TRBJ1-2	once	-	TRBV21-1	TGTGCCAGCTCCCAGGGAGCCAGGGGGTGTCACCTATATGGCTACACCTTC	CASSQGARGCHLYGYTF
TRBJ2-1	-	-	TRBV5-8	TGTGCCAGCAGCGCCGGACGGGTAACAAATGAGCAGTTCTTC	CASSAGRVTNEQFF
TRBJ2-7	-	-	TRBV19	TGTGCCAGTAGCGAGGGGGTTGGATCCTACGAGCAGTACTTC	CASSEGVGSYEQYF
TRBJ2-7	-	TRBD2	TRBV5-1	TGCGCCAGCAGCTTCACTAGCGGACGCTCCTACGAGCAGTACTTC	CASSFTSGRSYEQYF
TRBJ1-4	-	-	TRBV6-2/TRBV6-3	TGTGCCAGCAGTTCCCGGGACACTCGAGTTGCAACTAATGAAAAACTGTTTTTT	CASSSRDTRVATNEKLFF
TRBJ1-1	-	TRBD1	TRBV30	TGTGCCTGGAGAAATACCGGGACAGGTACCACTGAAGCTTTCTTT	CAWRNTGTGTTEAFF
TRBJ2-5	-	-	TRBV2	TGTGCCAGCAGTGAGTTCAGGGGAGAGACCCAGTACTTC	CASSEFRGETQYF
TRBJ1-4	-	-	TRBV6-5	TGTGCCAGCCAAACGGCGGGTCTCAATGAAAAACTGTTTTTT	CASQTAGLNEKLFF
TRBJ2-2	few	TRBD2	TRBV6-5	TGTGCCAGCAGGCTAGCGGTTGCGAACACCGGGGAGCTGTTTTTT	CASRLAVANTGELFF
TRBJ1-2	-	-	TRBV5-6	TGTGCCAGCAGATTCCAGGGGTTTAAAATTGTCTATGGCTACACCTTC	CASRFQGFKIVYGYTF
TRBJ2-3	-	TRBD2	TRBV29-1	TGCAGCGTTGAAAGAAGGCTAGCGGGAGCGGCAGATACGCAGTATTTT	CSVERRLAGAADTQYF
TRBJ2-5	-	TRBD2	TRBV7-9	TGTGCCAGCAGCACCGGACTAGCGGGAGGGCCGGAGACCCAGTACTTC	CASSTGLAGGPETQYF
TRBJ2-1	-	-	TRBV28	TGTGCCAGCACCTATTTTAATGAGCAGTTCTTC	CASTYFNEQFF
TRBJ1-5	-	TRBD1	TRBV2	TGTGCCAGCAACCTACAGGGGGGTAGCAATCAGCCCCAGCATTTT	CASNLQGGSNQPQHF
TRBJ1-2	-	-	TRBV3-1/TRBV3-2	TGTGCCAGCTCACTAAACCCTCGGGGCAGAGCTAACTATGGCTACACCTTC	CASSLNPRGRANYGYTF
TRBJ2-7	-	TRBD1	TRBV5-6	TGTGCCAGCAGTGGACAGGGGCTCTACGAGCAGTACTTC	CASSGQGLYEQYF
TRBJ1-4	-	-	TRBV2	TGTGCCAGCAGTGAAGTTAGGGCGGCTGAAAAACTGTTTTTT	CASSEVRAAEKLFF
TRBJ1-2	-	-	TRBV7-9	TGTGCCAGCAGCGTACAGGATAACTATGGCTACACCTTC	CASSVQDNYGYTF
TRBJ1-1	-	-	TRBV30	TGTGCCTGGAGAGAGGACACTGAAGCTTTCTTT	CAWREDTEAFF
TRBJ2-1	-	TRBD2	TRBV27	TGTGCCAGCAGTCCAACGACAGGGAGGACTAGCGGGCCCTACAATGAGCAGTTCTTC	CASSPTTGRTSGPYNEQFF
TRBJ1-3	few	TRBD1	TRBV9	TGTGCCAGCAGTCGGGACAGGGCTGGAAACACCATATATTTT	CASSRDRAGNTIYF
TRBJ1-1	-	-	TRBV24-1	TGTGCCACCAGTGACACAACCGGGACATCCTGTGAAGCTTTCTTT	CATSDTTGTSCEAFF
TRBJ2-2	-	TRBD1	TRBV2	TGTGCCAGCAGTAAAATAGGGACAGGGAACACCGGGGAGCTGTTTTTT	CASSKIGTGNTGELFF
TRBJ1-5	-	-	TRBV6-2/TRBV6-3	TGTGCCAGCAGTTACTCAATGGATCAGCCCCAGCATTTT	CASSYSMDQPQHF
TRBJ2-1	-	-	TRBV5-4	TGTGCCAGCAGCTTGGGAGATCGCAAGTCGGGTGAGCAGTTCTTC	CASSLGDRKSGEQFF
TRBJ2-7	-	TRBD2	TRBV11-2	TGTGCCAGCAGCTTAGATAGGACTAGTAACGAGCAGTACTTC	CASSLDRTSNEQYF
TRBJ1-1	-	TRBD1	TRBV5-3	TGTGCCAGAAGCTTGGCCCCGACAGGGGAGAACACTGAAGCTTTCTTT	CARSLAPTGENTEAFF
TRBJ1-2	-	-	TRBV7-9	TGTGCCAGCAGCCCTACCTTGCCCATTTATGGCTACACCTTC	CASSPTLPIYGYTF
TRBJ2-7	-	TRBD2	TRBV4-1	TGCGCCAGCAGCCGAGGGGGACTAGCGGGAGCCCCCTACGAGCAGTACTTC	CASSRGGLAGAPYEQYF
TRBJ2-2	-	-	TRBV27	TGTGCCAGCAGTTTAAATCAGGGTGGCGGGGAGCTGTTTTTT	CASSLNQGGGELFF
TRBJ2-5	-	TRBD2	TRBV11-3	TGTGCCAGCAGCCCAGGGACTACCCCTGGGGAGACCCAGTACTTC	CASSPGTTPGETQYF
TRBJ2-2	-	TRBD2	TRBV10-3	TGTGCCATCAGTGCTAGGACTAGCGGGAGTCCTGTACCTGGGGAGCTGTTTTTT	CAISARTSGSPVPGELFF
TRBJ1-2	-	-	TRBV28	TGTGCCAGCAGTTTTGATAGTGTGGGGGGCGCGAACTATGGCTACACCTTC	CASSFDSVGGANYGYTF